This is a list of T cell receptor beta chains from one sample in a study of blood T cell repertoires in COVID-19. Sequencing was performed with immunoSEQ multiplex PCR; in TCRdb, only in-frame clones are kept and a portion is missing. Altogether around 200,000 clones are present, around 87% being singletons, with the ten largest covering approximately 0.64%. Sequenced input: peripheral blood. These receptors were obtained from a man aged 50-60 years with acute or convalescent COVID-19. Each CDR3 is given with its conserved first and last residue. Each record gives: CDR3 length, J gene, clone size, D gene, V gene, CDR3 DNA, CDR3 protein. The D gene is left open where the match is weak. Part of the rows lack a size; the others show once, few, many or a class for expanded clones.

CDR3 length: 15
J gene: TRBJ2-7
clone size: NA
D gene: TRBD2
V gene: TRBV18
CDR3 DNA: TGTGCCAGCTCACGGCCTAGCGGGAGCGGGGACGAGCAGTACTTC
CDR3 protein: CASSRPSGSGDEQYF

CDR3 length: 14
J gene: TRBJ2-7
clone size: NA
D gene: TRBD1
V gene: TRBV6-4
CDR3 DNA: TGTGCCAGCCGGACAGGCGCCCTCTCCTACGAGCAGTACTTC
CDR3 protein: CASRTGALSYEQYF

CDR3 length: 15
J gene: TRBJ1-2
clone size: NA
D gene: NA
V gene: TRBV11-2
CDR3 DNA: TGTGCCAGCAGCTTAGGTGGGAGCTACTTGGATGGCTACACCTTC
CDR3 protein: CASSLGGSYLDGYTF

CDR3 length: 13
J gene: TRBJ1-4
clone size: few
D gene: NA
V gene: TRBV29-1
CDR3 DNA: TGCAGCGTCCCGGGGGTGGCTAATGAAAAACTGTTTTTT
CDR3 protein: CSVPGVANEKLFF

CDR3 length: 14
J gene: TRBJ1-2
clone size: NA
D gene: NA
V gene: TRBV18
CDR3 DNA: TGTGCCAGCTCACCACTTAGTCAGGGAAATGGCTACACCTTC
CDR3 protein: CASSPLSQGNGYTF

CDR3 length: 13
J gene: TRBJ2-5
clone size: NA
D gene: NA
V gene: TRBV6-2/TRBV6-3
CDR3 DNA: TGTGCCAGCAGCTCTGGGGCCCAAGAGACCCAGTACTTC
CDR3 protein: CASSSGAQETQYF

CDR3 length: 12
J gene: TRBJ2-7
clone size: NA
D gene: NA
V gene: TRBV28
CDR3 DNA: TGTGCCAGCAGTTCGCAGGGTGGTGAGCAGTACTTC
CDR3 protein: CASSSQGGEQYF

CDR3 length: 12
J gene: TRBJ1-2
clone size: NA
D gene: NA
V gene: TRBV28
CDR3 DNA: TGTGCCAGCAGTCCCCGACTCTATGGCTACACCTTC
CDR3 protein: CASSPRLYGYTF

CDR3 length: 14
J gene: TRBJ2-3
clone size: NA
D gene: NA
V gene: TRBV18
CDR3 DNA: TGTGCCAGCTCACGTAGACAGGGCACAGATACGCAGTATTTT
CDR3 protein: CASSRRQGTDTQYF

CDR3 length: 14
J gene: TRBJ2-1
clone size: NA
D gene: TRBD2
V gene: TRBV29-1
CDR3 DNA: TGCAGCGTTGAACGACGGGGGGGTTTGAATGAGCAGTTCTTC
CDR3 protein: CSVERRGGLNEQFF

CDR3 length: 13
J gene: TRBJ2-4
clone size: once
D gene: NA
V gene: TRBV3-1/TRBV3-2
CDR3 DNA: TGTGCCAGCAGCCAAACGGACACAAACATTCAGTACTTC
CDR3 protein: CASSQTDTNIQYF

CDR3 length: 15
J gene: TRBJ1-5
clone size: NA
D gene: TRBD1
V gene: TRBV6-5
CDR3 DNA: TGTGCCAGCAGTACTCGACAGGGTTCAGGTCAGCCCCAGCATTTT
CDR3 protein: CASSTRQGSGQPQHF

CDR3 length: 16
J gene: TRBJ1-2
clone size: NA
D gene: NA
V gene: TRBV4-3
CDR3 DNA: TGCGCCAGCAGCCAAGAAGGGGCCAGCTCTAACTATGGCTACACCTTC
CDR3 protein: CASSQEGASSNYGYTF

CDR3 length: 15
J gene: TRBJ2-2
clone size: NA
D gene: NA
V gene: TRBV19
CDR3 DNA: TGTGCCAGTAGTAGGCAGGGAGGAGACACCGGGGAGCTGTTTTTT
CDR3 protein: CASSRQGGDTGELFF

CDR3 length: 15
J gene: TRBJ1-2
clone size: NA
D gene: NA
V gene: TRBV6-2/TRBV6-3
CDR3 DNA: TGTGCCAGCAGTTACGGAGGCAGGGGATACTATGGCTACACCTTC
CDR3 protein: CASSYGGRGYYGYTF

CDR3 length: 13
J gene: TRBJ2-7
clone size: NA
D gene: NA
V gene: TRBV5-1
CDR3 DNA: TGCGCCAGCAGCTTCGGGGTGACCTACGAGCAGTACTTC
CDR3 protein: CASSFGVTYEQYF

CDR3 length: 18
J gene: TRBJ2-1
clone size: NA
D gene: NA
V gene: TRBV27
CDR3 DNA: TGTGCCAGCAGTTTATACCCCCCCGGCAGGGTTAGCTACAATGAGCAGTTCTTC
CDR3 protein: CASSLYPPGRVSYNEQFF

CDR3 length: 17
J gene: TRBJ2-5
clone size: NA
D gene: TRBD2
V gene: TRBV19
CDR3 DNA: TGTGCCAGTAGTCCCATCCGGGCGGGAGGGCCAAAAGAGACCCAGTACTTC
CDR3 protein: CASSPIRAGGPKETQYF

CDR3 length: 15
J gene: TRBJ2-2
clone size: NA
D gene: TRBD2
V gene: TRBV7-6
CDR3 DNA: TGTGCCAGCAGCCCGTGGACTGGGGAGGGCGGGGAGCTGTTTTTT
CDR3 protein: CASSPWTGEGGELFF

CDR3 length: 14
J gene: TRBJ2-2
clone size: NA
D gene: NA
V gene: TRBV11-2
CDR3 DNA: TGTGCCAGCAGCTTGAGGGAACGCACCGGGGAGCTGTTTTTT
CDR3 protein: CASSLRERTGELFF

CDR3 length: 17
J gene: TRBJ2-7
clone size: NA
D gene: TRBD2
V gene: TRBV14
CDR3 DNA: TGTGCCAGCAGCCAAGAAAGGGGACTAGCGGGAGGTAACGAGCAGTACTTC
CDR3 protein: CASSQERGLAGGNEQYF

CDR3 length: 17
J gene: TRBJ2-3
clone size: NA
D gene: TRBD1
V gene: TRBV6-2/TRBV6-3
CDR3 DNA: TGTGCCAGCAGCCGACTGGGGGTAGGGGGCCAACCAGATACGCAGTATTTT
CDR3 protein: CASSRLGVGGQPDTQYF

CDR3 length: 16
J gene: TRBJ2-7
clone size: NA
D gene: NA
V gene: TRBV28
CDR3 DNA: TGTGCCAGCACCTCTCTCGGGACTCCTAGCTCCTACGAGCAGTACTTC
CDR3 protein: CASTSLGTPSSYEQYF

CDR3 length: 18
J gene: TRBJ2-3
clone size: NA
D gene: TRBD2
V gene: TRBV27
CDR3 DNA: TGTGCCAGCAGTTTAATGACTAGCGGGGGGGTTTGGACAGATACGCAGTATTTT
CDR3 protein: CASSLMTSGGVWTDTQYF

CDR3 length: 14
J gene: TRBJ2-1
clone size: NA
D gene: TRBD2
V gene: TRBV19
CDR3 DNA: TGTGCCAGTAGCGGGAGGGGCCGTTGGCATGAGCAGTTCTTC
CDR3 protein: CASSGRGRWHEQFF

CDR3 length: 13
J gene: TRBJ2-4
clone size: NA
D gene: TRBD1
V gene: TRBV6-5
CDR3 DNA: TGTGCCACCGGTAGGCAGGGGGTGAACATTCAGTACTTC
CDR3 protein: CATGRQGVNIQYF

CDR3 length: 15
J gene: TRBJ2-1
clone size: NA
D gene: NA
V gene: TRBV5-4
CDR3 DNA: TGTGCCAGCAGCACCGGGACTCTTCCGAACAATGAGCAGTTCTTC
CDR3 protein: CASSTGTLPNNEQFF

CDR3 length: 17
J gene: TRBJ1-6
clone size: NA
D gene: TRBD1
V gene: TRBV27
CDR3 DNA: TGTGCCAGCAGTACGGAACGCAGGGACAGATATAATTCACCCCTCCACTTT
CDR3 protein: CASSTERRDRYNSPLHF

CDR3 length: 13
J gene: TRBJ1-1
clone size: NA
D gene: NA
V gene: TRBV18
CDR3 DNA: TGTGCCAGCTCACCTCCCACTAACACTGAAGCTTTCTTT
CDR3 protein: CASSPPTNTEAFF

CDR3 length: 12
J gene: TRBJ1-2
clone size: NA
D gene: NA
V gene: TRBV25-1
CDR3 DNA: TGTGCCAGCTTCACCCCGCGGGATGGCTACACCTTC
CDR3 protein: CASFTPRDGYTF